A single sample is the source of the 10 T cell receptor beta chains below, sequenced in a study of blood T cell repertoires in COVID-19. Profiled with immunoSEQ multiplex PCR; TCRdb holds only in-frame clones, not every one. The profile shows 95,000 or so clones, more than 80% of them singletons. The material sequenced was peripheral blood. The receptors were sampled from a man older than 75 with COVID-19, enrolled during active disease.

The chain recombines TRBV7-2 with TRBJ2-2; D may be TRBD1 (5 bases). Trimming left V 2 bases short and J 6 bases short, with 10 bases between. CDR3 length: 14 residues. CDR1 is SGHTA, CDR2 FQGNSA, per germline. CDR3 region: CASSLQLQAGELFF. The CDR3 DNA reads as TGTGCCAGCAGCTTACAGTTACAGGCCGGGGAGCTGTTTTTT.

V gene TRBV24-1 combines with J gene TRBJ2-2; 9 bases match TRBD2. This CDR3 contains 15 residues. The germline CDR1 and CDR2 sequences are KGHDR and SFDVKD. After removal of 10 bases from V and 5 bases from J, the junction contained 10 bases not matched to a gene. CDR3 nucleotide sequence: TGTGCCACTCGCCCGGGACTAGCAGAAACCGGGGAGCTGTTTTTT. It yields the protein CATRPGLAETGELFF.

The V call is TRBV19, the J call TRBJ2-7, with D possibly matching TRBD2 (6 bases). Trimming shortened V by 3 bases and J by 3 bases, and 12 bases separated the two germline ends. Germline values: CDR1 LNHDA, CDR2 SQIVND (reference sequence). The CDR3 covers 14 residues. In DNA, the CDR3 is TGTGCCAGTAGTATGCAGGGAGGCGTCTACGAGCAGTACTTC. Encoded protein: CASSMQGGVYEQYF.

The chain links TRBV30 to TRBJ1-3; 8 bases are a match to TRBD1. The trim removed 3 bases at V and 2 bases at J, leaving 3 bases unmatched. The germline gives CDR1 GTSNPN, CDR2 SVGIG (reference sequence). The CDR3 contains 14 residues. The CDR3 DNA reads TGTGCCTGGAGCGCGGACAGGGCTGGAAACACCATATATTTT. It translates to CAWSADRAGNTIYF.

This clone was found once. V is TRBV2 and J is TRBJ1-1; perhaps TRBD1 as D (6 bases). Deletions cut 2 bases from V and 4 bases from J, with 8 bases between. In germline, CDR1 is SNHLY, CDR2 FYNNEI. This CDR3 region has 13 residues. CDR3 amino acids: CASSETGPTEAFF. As DNA, the CDR3 is TGTGCCAGCAGTGAAACAGGGCCCACTGAAGCTTTCTTT. The full variable domain, in which reference TRBV2 and TRBJ1-1 provide the parts outside the CDR3, is EPEVTQTPSHQVTQMGQEVILRCVPISNHLYFYWYRQILGQKVEFLVSFYNNEISEKSEIFDDQFSVERPDGSNFTLKIRSTKLEDSAMYFCASSETGPTEAFFGQGTRLTVV.

The chain joins TRBV9 to TRBJ1-1; tentative D call: TRBD1 (6 bases). Germline loops: CDR1 SGDLS, CDR2 YYNGEE. The CDR3 is 13 amino acids. Trimming shortened V by 2 bases and J by 4 bases, and 9 bases separated the two germline ends. The CDR3: CASSVTGITEAFF. CDR3 in DNA: TGTGCCAGCAGCGTTACAGGGATCACTGAAGCTTTCTTT.

On this clone itself: Since the CDR3 does not end with the conserved phenylalanine or tryptophan, this likely comes from a read error. The DNA is omitted, as the CDR3 cannot be located on it reliably, and the CDR3 follows TCRdb's listing. The rearrangement uses TRBV30 and TRBJ1-2. The CDR3 region is 11 residues in length, termini included. Looked up from germline, CDR1 is GTSNPN and CDR2 is SVGIG (reference sequence). This CDR3 reads CAWSRRAAVEV.

The chain has TRBV7-2 and TRBJ1-1; D is ambiguous. CDR1 is SGHTA and CDR2 is FQGNSA in the germline V gene. The V end lost 1 base, the J end lost 2 bases, and 8 bases lay between the germline ends. The CDR3 loop spans 14 amino acids. The CDR3 region is CASSLVAINTEAFF. CDR3 coding DNA: TGTGCCAGCAGCTTAGTGGCAATTAACACTGAAGCTTTCTTT.

This chain joins TRBV7-6 and TRBJ2-1; D is possibly TRBD2 (6 bases). V lost 8 bases to trimming and J lost 4 bases, with 15 bases between them. Germline CDR1 reads SGHVS; CDR2 reads FNYEAQ. The CDR3 is 14 residues long. The CDR3 loop reads CASGRGGEYNEQFF. The CDR3 nucleotides are TGTGCCAGCGGCCGGGGCGGGGAATACAATGAGCAGTTCTTC.

The table lists this clone with a count of one. The V gene is TRBV19, the J gene TRBJ2-2, with D perhaps matching TRBD1 (6 bases). This CDR3 has 17 residues. V lost 3 bases to trimming and J lost 0 bases, with 14 bases between them. Per the germline V gene, CDR1 is LNHDA and CDR2 is SQIVND (reference sequence). CDR3 sequence reads: CASSIRQAPANTGELFF. The CDR3, as DNA: TGTGCCAGTAGTATCCGACAGGCCCCAGCGAACACCGGGGAGCTGTTTTTT.